This TCR beta chain was sequenced for a study of T cell repertoires in cytomegalovirus infection. Comments on this clonotype: Its antigen is still unknown.

The CDR3 spans 15 residues. V shed 0 bases and J shed 3 bases, with 9 bases lying between them. TCRdb independently ran MiXCR on the reads; one entry per CDR3 protein. The top ten hold less than 25% of the sample, which has some 180,000 distinct CDR3 sequences, 15% to 20% seen once. General study points: It was HLA-C-restricted CMV-specific TCR beta clonotypes that dominated the response ex vivo. Individuals carrying CMV plus the relevant HLA were identified by cumulative frequency of public TCR beta families.

V usage is TRBV12-3 or TRBV12-4 and J usage is TRBJ2-1, with a weak D call TRBD2 (6 bases). The sequenced sample was CD8+ T cells from PBMCs. The receptor was derived from a human donor in good health (CMV status not recorded). Some clones in this sample may be carry-over from other donors' samples. CDR3 DNA sequence: TGTGCCAGCAGTTTAGCGGGGGGATACTACAATGAGCAGTTCTTC. Protein product: CASSLAGGYYNEQFF.